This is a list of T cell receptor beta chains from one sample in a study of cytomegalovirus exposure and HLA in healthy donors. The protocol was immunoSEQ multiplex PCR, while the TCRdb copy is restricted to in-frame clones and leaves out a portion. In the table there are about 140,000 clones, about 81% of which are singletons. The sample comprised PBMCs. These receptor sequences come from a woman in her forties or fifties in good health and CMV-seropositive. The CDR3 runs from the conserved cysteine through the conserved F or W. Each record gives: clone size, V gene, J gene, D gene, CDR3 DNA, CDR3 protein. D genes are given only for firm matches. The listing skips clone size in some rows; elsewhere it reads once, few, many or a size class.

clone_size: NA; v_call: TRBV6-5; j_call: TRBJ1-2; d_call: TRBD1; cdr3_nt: TGTGCCAGCAGTTACGTCGGACAGGGGAACTATGGCTACACCTTC; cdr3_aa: CASSYVGQGNYGYTF
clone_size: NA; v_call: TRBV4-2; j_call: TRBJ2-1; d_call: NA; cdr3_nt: TGTGCCAGCAGCCCGGGACCCCCAGGGGGGGAGCAGTTCTTC; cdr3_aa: CASSPGPPGGEQFF
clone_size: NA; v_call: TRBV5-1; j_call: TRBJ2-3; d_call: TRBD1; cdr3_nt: TGCGCCAGCAGCGCAGTTCCGGACAGGGCCACAGATACGCAGTATTTT; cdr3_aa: CASSAVPDRATDTQYF
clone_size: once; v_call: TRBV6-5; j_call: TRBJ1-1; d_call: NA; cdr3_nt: TGTGCCAGCAGTTACAGGGAGGGCACTGAAGCTTTCTTT; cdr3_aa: CASSYREGTEAFF
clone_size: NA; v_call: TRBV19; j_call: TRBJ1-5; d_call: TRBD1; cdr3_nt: TGTGCCAGTAGTACCCTCGCAGGGGGCGCCGGGCCCCAGCATTTT; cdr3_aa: CASSTLAGGAGPQHF
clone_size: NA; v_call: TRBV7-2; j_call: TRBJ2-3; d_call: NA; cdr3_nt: TGTGCCAGCAGCCCCCGTGATACGCAGTATTTT; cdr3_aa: CASSPRDTQYF
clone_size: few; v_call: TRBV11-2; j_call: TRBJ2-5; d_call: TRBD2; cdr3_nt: TGTGCCAGCAGCAGACTAGCGGGAATTAGGAGCCAAGAGACCCAGTACTTC; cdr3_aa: CASSRLAGIRSQETQYF
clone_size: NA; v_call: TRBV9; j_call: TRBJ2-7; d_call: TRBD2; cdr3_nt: TGTGCCAGCAGCGTAGGGACTAGCGATTACGAGCAGTACTTC; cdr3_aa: CASSVGTSDYEQYF
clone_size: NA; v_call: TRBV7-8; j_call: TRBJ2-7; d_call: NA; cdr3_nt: TGTGCCAGCAGCTTAAGTGGACAAGGCTTCTCCTACGAGCAGTACTTC; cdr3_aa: CASSLSGQGFSYEQYF
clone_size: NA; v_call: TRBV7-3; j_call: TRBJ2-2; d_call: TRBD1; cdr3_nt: TGTGCCAGCAGCTTATTAGGGGGCGACACCGGGGAGCTGTTTTTT; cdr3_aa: CASSLLGGDTGELFF
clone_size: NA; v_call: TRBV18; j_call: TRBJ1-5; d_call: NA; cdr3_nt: TGTGCCAGCTCACCCTCCCAGGGTAGCAATCAGCCCCAGCATTTT; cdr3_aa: CASSPSQGSNQPQHF
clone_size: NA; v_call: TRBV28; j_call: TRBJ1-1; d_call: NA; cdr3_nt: TGTGCCAGCAGCCTCGGACAGAACACTGAAGCTTTCTTT; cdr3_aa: CASSLGQNTEAFF
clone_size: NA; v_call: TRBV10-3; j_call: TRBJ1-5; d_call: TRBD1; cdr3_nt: TGTGCCATCAGTGAGTTGGGACAGGCCAATCAGCCCCAGCATTTT; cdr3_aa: CAISELGQANQPQHF
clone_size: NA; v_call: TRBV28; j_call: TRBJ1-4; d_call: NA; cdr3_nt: TGTGCCAGCAGTTTATTGGACCAGGGGTATAATGAAAAACTGTTTTTT; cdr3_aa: CASSLLDQGYNEKLFF
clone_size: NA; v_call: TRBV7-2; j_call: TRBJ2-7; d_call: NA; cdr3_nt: TGTGCCAGCAGCTTACAGGGGGGATACGAGCAGTACTTC; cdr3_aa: CASSLQGGYEQYF
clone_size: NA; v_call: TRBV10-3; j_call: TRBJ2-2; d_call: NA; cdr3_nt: TGTGCCATCAGTTACGACTACAGGGTGGGCACCGGGGAGCTGTTTTTT; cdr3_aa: CAISYDYRVGTGELFF
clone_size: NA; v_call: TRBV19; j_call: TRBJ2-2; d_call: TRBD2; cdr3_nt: TGTGCCAGTAGTATTGCGGGGGGAGGCACCGGGGAGCTGTTTTTT; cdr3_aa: CASSIAGGGTGELFF
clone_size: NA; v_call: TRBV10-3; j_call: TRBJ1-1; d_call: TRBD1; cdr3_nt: TGTGCCATCAGTAAACAGGGGCAGGACACTGAAGCTTTCTTT; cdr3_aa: CAISKQGQDTEAFF
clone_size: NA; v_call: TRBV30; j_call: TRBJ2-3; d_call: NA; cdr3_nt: TGTGCCTGGGACCTTACCGGGAGCCCAGATACGCAGTATTTT; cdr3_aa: CAWDLTGSPDTQYF
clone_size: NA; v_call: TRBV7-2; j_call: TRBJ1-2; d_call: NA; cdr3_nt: TGTGCCAGCAGCCCCGGGAGGGCCTATGGCTACACCTTC; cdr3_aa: CASSPGRAYGYTF
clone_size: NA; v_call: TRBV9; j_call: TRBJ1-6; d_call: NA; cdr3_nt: TGTGCCAGCAGCGAAGCCGGGACTACCTATTCACCCCTCCACTTT; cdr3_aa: CASSEAGTTYSPLHF
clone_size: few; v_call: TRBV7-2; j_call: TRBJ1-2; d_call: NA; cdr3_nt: TGTGCCAGCAGCTTAAACAGGGACCTTAACTATGGCTACACCTTC; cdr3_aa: CASSLNRDLNYGYTF
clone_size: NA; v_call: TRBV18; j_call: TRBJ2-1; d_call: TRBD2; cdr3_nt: TGTGCCAGCTCACCACGGACTAGCGGGCCTCGAAACAATGAGCAGTTCTTC; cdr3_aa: CASSPRTSGPRNNEQFF
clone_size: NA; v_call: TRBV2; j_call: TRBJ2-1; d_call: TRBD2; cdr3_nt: TGTGCCAGCACCGACCCCAGGACTAGTTTCAACAATGAGCAGTTCTTC; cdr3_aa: CASTDPRTSFNNEQFF
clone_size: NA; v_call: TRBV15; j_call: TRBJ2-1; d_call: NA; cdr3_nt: TGTGCCACCAGCAGAGATAGAGGATACGCGGGGTTCTTC; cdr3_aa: CATSRDRGYAGFF
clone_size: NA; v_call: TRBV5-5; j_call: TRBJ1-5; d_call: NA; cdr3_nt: TGCGCCAGCAGCCCCGCGAATGTAAATCAGCCCCAGCATTTT; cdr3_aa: CASSPANVNQPQHF
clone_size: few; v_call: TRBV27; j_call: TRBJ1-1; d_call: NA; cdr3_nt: TGTGCCAGCATTGGTTCGGGGGGGCCAACTGAAGCTTTCTTT; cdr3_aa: CASIGSGGPTEAFF
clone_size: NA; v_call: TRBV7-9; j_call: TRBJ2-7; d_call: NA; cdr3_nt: TGTGCCAGCAGCTCCCCTAATAGCGGTGGGAACGAGCAGTACTTC; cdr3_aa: CASSSPNSGGNEQYF
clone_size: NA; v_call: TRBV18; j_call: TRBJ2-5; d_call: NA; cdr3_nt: TGTGCCAGCTCAACGAGTATGCGGGGCCAAGAGACCCAGTACTTC; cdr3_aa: CASSTSMRGQETQYF
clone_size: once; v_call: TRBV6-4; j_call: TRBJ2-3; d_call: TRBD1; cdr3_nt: TGTGCCAGATACAGGGGTATGAATTCTAGCACAGATACGCAGTATTTT; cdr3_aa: CARYRGMNSSTDTQYF
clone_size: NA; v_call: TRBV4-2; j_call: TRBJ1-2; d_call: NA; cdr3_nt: TGTGCCAGCAGCCAAGATCAAACAGGATCCTACTATGGCTACACCTTC; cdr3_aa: CASSQDQTGSYYGYTF